The 17 T cell receptor beta chains presented below share a single source sample, sequenced in a study of cytomegalovirus exposure and HLA in healthy donors. With 60 Vbeta and 13 Jbeta primers, the PCR was carried out. The assay was immunoSEQ multiplex PCR, and TCRdb's table has in-frame clones only and misses some. The data hold 140,000 to 150,000 clones, with 80% observed a single time. The sample consisted of PBMCs. The receptors shown here come from a middle-aged man in good health and CMV-seronegative.

The CDR3, as DNA: TGTGCCAGCAGTGAAGACAGGGGAAATCAGCCCCAGCATTTT. Translation gives CASSEDRGNQPQHF. The J gene is TRBJ1-5, the V gene TRBV2; 7 nucleotides match TRBD1. After removal of 1 base from V and 4 bases from J, the junction contained 1 base not matched to a gene. The CDR3 is 14 residues long. Germline CDR1 reads SNHLY; CDR2 reads FYNNEI.

The V and J genes are TRBV14 and TRBJ1-3, with D perhaps matching TRBD1 (6 bases). CDR3 length equals 16 residues. V lost 0 bases and J lost 0, with 9 bases in between. Germline lookup yields CDR1 SGHDN and CDR2 FVKESK. As DNA, the CDR3 is TGTGCCAGCAGCCAAGATACAGGGAGCTCTGGAAACACCATATATTTT. As protein: CASSQDTGSSGNTIYF.

The V gene is TRBV6-1, the J gene TRBJ1-6; possibly TRBD1 for D (6 bases). The V and J ends lost 7 bases and 9 bases respectively, with 10 bases between them. The CDR3 is 12 residues long. Germline V gene data show CDR1 as MNHNS and CDR2 as SASEGT. The CDR3 bases are TGTGCCAGCAAAGACAGGCCTTCACCCCTCCACTTT. The encoded protein is CASKDRPSPLHF.

The chain is built from TRBV7-2 and TRBJ1-4, with a weak D call TRBD1 (5 bases). The CDR3 has 15 residues. Trimming left V 5 bases short and J 2 bases short, with 12 bases between. The V gene's germline CDR1 is SGHTA and CDR2 FQGNSA. The CDR3 spells CASSQLPGTNEKLFF. DNA of the CDR3: TGTGCCAGCAGCCAACTACCAGGGACTAATGAAAAACTGTTTTTT.

The V call is TRBV11-2, the J call TRBJ1-2, with 10 bases fitting TRBD1. V lost 5 bases to trimming and J lost 4 bases; unmatched junction nucleotides: 1. This CDR3 spans 13 amino acids. Germline V CDR1 and CDR2: SGHAT, FQNNGV. The CDR3 here is CASSRDRGYGYTF. The DNA for the CDR3 is TGTGCCAGCAGCCGGGACAGGGGCTATGGCTACACCTTC.

This clone was found once. This chain joins TRBV14 and TRBJ2-3, with TRBD1 identical over 8 bases. V lost 1 base to trimming and J lost 3 bases; unmatched junction nucleotides: 6. There are 16 residues in the CDR3. CDR1 and CDR2 (germline): SGHDN, FVKESK. Written as DNA, the CDR3 is TGTGCCAGCAGCCAAGCCCGGACAGGGTTAACAGATACGCAGTATTTT. This encodes CASSQARTGLTDTQYF.

This chain links TRBV7-2 with TRBJ2-2; 10 bases map to TRBD1. Germline V gene lookup returns CDR1 SGHTA and CDR2 FQGNSA. J was trimmed by 6 bases and V by 8 bases; bases with no gene match: 6. The CDR3 loop spans 14 amino acids. The CDR3 loop reads CASFRDRGAGELFF. The CDR3 nucleotides read TGTGCCAGCTTCCGGGACAGGGGTGCCGGGGAGCTGTTTTTT.

This chain links TRBV6-1 with TRBJ1-2; D not certain. The V end was cut by 2 bases, the J end by 0 bases, with 4 bases between. The germline V gene encodes CDR1 MNHNS and CDR2 SASEGT. The CDR3 runs to 13 residues. In DNA form, the CDR3 reads TGTGCCAGCAGTGAACGGTCTAACTATGGCTACACCTTC. Translating gives CASSERSNYGYTF.

The sample holds a few counts of this clone. The V gene is TRBV14, the J gene TRBJ1-2, with D possibly matching TRBD1 (5 bases). The CDR3 is 14 amino acids. Trimming shortened V by 1 base and J by 1 base, and 7 bases separated the two germline ends. Looked up from germline, CDR1 is SGHDN and CDR2 is FVKESK. The CDR3 region has the DNA TGTGCCAGCAGCCAAGCGACAGTTAACTATGGCTACACCTTC. Its translation is CASSQATVNYGYTF.

This clone has more than one count but fewer than ten. This chain links TRBV28 with TRBJ1-4; D may be TRBD1 (5 bases). Trimming cost V 1 base and J 7 bases, with 10 bases left between them. This CDR3 region has 14 residues. In germline, CDR1 is MDHEN, CDR2 SYDVKM. CDR3 residues: CASSLFQGGEKLFF. The DNA of the CDR3 is TGTGCCAGCAGTTTATTCCAGGGAGGTGAAAAACTGTTTTTT.

The chain has TRBV10-1 and TRBJ2-7; 11 nucleotides line up with TRBD1. V was pared by 5 bases and J by 5 bases, with 5 bases of the junction left unmatched. Germline CDR1 WNHNN, CDR2 SYGVQD (reference sequence). The CDR3 spans 14 residues. CDR3 sequence: CASSSRDRGDEQYF. The CDR3 DNA reads TGCGCCAGCAGTTCCCGGGACAGGGGGGACGAGCAGTACTTC.

The chain is built from TRBV6-5 and TRBJ1-6, with 7 bases lining up with TRBD1. CDR1 and CDR2 from the germline V gene are MNHEY and SVGAGI. Trimming at V came to 4 bases and at J to 9 bases, leaving 9 bases not matched to a gene. The CDR3 loop spans 15 amino acids. In nucleotides, the CDR3 is TGTGCCAGCAGTTCCGACAGGGTGAAGGGTTCACCCCTCCACTTT. It is translated as CASSSDRVKGSPLHF.

The rearrangement joins TRBV9 to TRBJ1-4; TRBD1 might be the D (5 bases). The germline V and J ends were trimmed by 0 bases and 5 bases, with 11 bases remaining between them. The CDR3 runs 15 residues. Germline V CDR1 and CDR2: SGDLS, YYNGEE. This CDR3 is CASSVVVSGNEKLFF. For the CDR3, the DNA is TGTGCCAGCAGCGTAGTAGTATCAGGGAATGAAAAACTGTTTTTT.

This chain joins TRBV4-3 and TRBJ2-1; possible D gene TRBD2, 6 bases. CDR1 and CDR2 from the germline V gene are LGHNA and YSLEER. Trimming pared 0 bases from V and 3 bases from J, leaving 15 bases between. The CDR3 extends over 17 amino acids. CDR3 amino acids: CASSQDSGLALYNEQFF. The CDR3 nucleotides are TGCGCCAGCAGCCAAGATTCAGGGCTAGCGCTCTACAATGAGCAGTTCTTC.

This clone came up once. This chain connects TRBV6-5 to TRBJ2-3; 11 bases are a match to TRBD2. The germline gives CDR1 MNHEY, CDR2 SVGAGI. The CDR3 contains 15 residues. J was trimmed by 3 bases and V by 6 bases; bases with no gene match: 5. CDR3 in DNA: TGTGCCAGCAGGGTAGCGGGGGGGCGTACAGATACGCAGTATTTT. This sequence encodes CASRVAGGRTDTQYF.

The J gene is TRBJ2-5, the V gene TRBV30; TRBD1 matches 7 bases. The CDR3 has 12 amino acids. Losses at the gene ends were 5 bases for V and 4 bases for J; bases not matched to a gene: 4. Germline V gives CDR1 GTSNPN, CDR2 SVGIG (reference sequence). In nucleotides, the CDR3 is TGTGCCTGGGGACAGGCGGGAGAGACCCAGTACTTC. It yields the protein CAWGQAGETQYF.

The gene calls are TRBV19 and TRBJ1-6; 8 bases agree with TRBD1. V lost 3 bases and J lost 10; bases outside the gene matches: 8. Germline V gene sequence: CDR1 LNHDA, CDR2 SQIVND (reference sequence). This CDR3 is built from 15 residues. The CDR3 nucleotides read TGTGCCAGTAGTATGGTTGACAGGGGAGGGTCACCCCTCCACTTT. Protein sequence: CASSMVDRGGSPLHF.